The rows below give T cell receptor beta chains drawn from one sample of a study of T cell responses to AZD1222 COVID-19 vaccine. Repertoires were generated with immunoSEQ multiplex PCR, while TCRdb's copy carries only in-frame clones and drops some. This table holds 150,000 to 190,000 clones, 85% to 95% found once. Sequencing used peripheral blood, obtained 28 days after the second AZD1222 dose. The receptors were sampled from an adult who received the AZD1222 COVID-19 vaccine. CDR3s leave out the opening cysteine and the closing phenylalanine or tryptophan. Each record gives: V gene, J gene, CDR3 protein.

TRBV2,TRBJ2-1,ASSEPSGGTEQF
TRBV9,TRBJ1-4,ASSVRPSNEKLF
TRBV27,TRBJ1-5,ASSLWGGNQPQH
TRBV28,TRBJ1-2,ASSPGVWGDYGYT
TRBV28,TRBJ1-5,ASSDRDRLDQPQH
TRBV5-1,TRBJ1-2,ASSLSGDGYT
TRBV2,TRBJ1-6,ASSEGQVHSPLH
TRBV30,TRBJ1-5,AWSPSINQPQH
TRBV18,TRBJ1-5,ASSEGRNNQPQH
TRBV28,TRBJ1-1,ASSASWAEGTEAF
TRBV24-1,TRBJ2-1,ATSDPPGLADNNEQF
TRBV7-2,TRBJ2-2,ASSDDRYTGELF
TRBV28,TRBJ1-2,ATTGSFRTFYGYT
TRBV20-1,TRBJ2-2,SASFFGQNTPGELF
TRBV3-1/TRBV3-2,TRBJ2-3,ASRPGTDTDTQY
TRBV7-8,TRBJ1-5,ASSLSGIGGRQPQH
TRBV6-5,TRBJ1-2,ASSPQTGGYGYT
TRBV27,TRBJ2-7,ASSFRQGYEQY
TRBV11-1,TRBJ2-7,ASSPGLTYEQY
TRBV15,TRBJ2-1,ATSGDRHEQF
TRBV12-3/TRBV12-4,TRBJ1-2,ASSPSRVRGYT
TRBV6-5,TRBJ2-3,ASSASGLSTDTQY
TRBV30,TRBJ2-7,ALKWGKLD
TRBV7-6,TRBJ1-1,ASRGPEGGNTEAF
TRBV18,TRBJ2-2,ASTGPRSSVELF
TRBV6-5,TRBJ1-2,ASGERGDGYT
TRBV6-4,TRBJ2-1,ASSSSGGVYNEQF
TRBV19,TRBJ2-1,ASSIWEGRNNEQF
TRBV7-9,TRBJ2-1,ASRGTYNEQF
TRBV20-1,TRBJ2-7,SASRGYQIYEQY
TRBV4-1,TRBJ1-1,ASSLTGTEAF
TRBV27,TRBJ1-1,ASSFNGQGVGAF
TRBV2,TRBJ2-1,ASSERESSYNEQF
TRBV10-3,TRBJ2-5,AIRAGGQETQY
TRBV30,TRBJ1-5,AWSTGPGNQPQH
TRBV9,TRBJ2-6,ASSVENRGSGANVLT
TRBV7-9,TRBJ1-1,ASSSKDRIRLLYTEAF
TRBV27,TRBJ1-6,ASSLRQTGSYNSPLH
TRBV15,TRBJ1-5,ATSRDGQAENQPQH
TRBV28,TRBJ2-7,ASSFSPGLAGRNEQY
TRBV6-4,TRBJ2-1,ASSDSLGYEQF
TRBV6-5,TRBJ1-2,ASRKGGQGYGYT
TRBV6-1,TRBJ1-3,ASSEAGWTGTGNTIY
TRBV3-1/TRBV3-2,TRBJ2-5,ASSPPAGGRETQY
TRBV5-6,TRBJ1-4,ASSLFAGRSNEKLF
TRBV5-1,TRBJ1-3,ASSLVPGTENTIY
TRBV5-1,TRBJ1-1,ASSLGQAQRNTEAF
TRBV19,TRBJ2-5,ASSITGLAAQETQY
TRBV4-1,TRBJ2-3,ASSRLALTDTQY
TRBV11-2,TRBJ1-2,ASSQQGLGGYT
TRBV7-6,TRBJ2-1,ASSLGRSLDRNEQF